These 29 T cell receptor beta chains originate from one sample sequenced in a study of identical twins. TCRdb re-called the 5' RACE reads through MiXCR, storing one row per CDR3 protein. This table holds more than 1.5 million distinct CDR3 sequences, roughly a third found once. The sample consisted of cord blood. The receptors here all came from a newborn girl in good health.

CDR3 DNA sequence: TGTGCCAGCAGTCCTGGGGACAGCATCGGGGAAAAACTGTTTTTT. This sequence encodes CASSPGDSIGEKLFF. The chain is built from TRBV6-5 and TRBJ1-4, with 7 bases fitting TRBD1. Losses at the gene ends were 5 bases for V and 8 bases for J; bases not matched to a gene: 11. The CDR3 covers 15 residues. Per the germline V gene, CDR1 is MNHEY and CDR2 is SVGAGI.

The chain links TRBV12-3 or TRBV12-4 to TRBJ2-1; perhaps D is TRBD1 or TRBD2 (5 bases each). The V gene lost 0 bases and the J gene lost 9 bases, with 12 bases spanning the gap. The CDR3 runs 14 residues. Here the CDR3 reads CASSLAGPRSEQFF. CDR3 bases: TGTGCCAGCAGTTTAGCGGGACCCCGAAGTGAGCAGTTCTTC.

This clonotype was picked up many times. Its ends do not fully match the called genes, so a read error is possible. The chain employs TRBV9 and TRBJ2-1; 11 bases are shared with TRBD2. CDR1 SGDLS and CDR2 YYNGEE come from the germline V gene. The CDR3 totals 15 residues. CDR3 DNA sequence: TGTGCCAGCAGTGTAGTAGCGGGAGGGTACAATGAGCAGTTCTTC. This codes for CASSVVAGGYNEQFF.

This clonotype was seen many times. The rearrangement joins TRBV2 to TRBJ1-2; 8 nucleotides match TRBD1. Germline loops: CDR1 SNHLY, CDR2 FYNNEI. The CDR3 contains 13 residues. The V segment lost 2 bases and the J segment 7 bases; nucleotides outside the gene matches: 3. In DNA form, the CDR3 reads TGTGCCAGCAGTGAACAGGGGGCAGGTGGCTACACCTTC. This codes for CASSEQGAGGYTF.

This clonotype was seen ten or more times. The junction differs from germline at one of its ends, possibly a read error. The chain links TRBV5-1 to TRBJ2-7, with D perhaps assigned TRBD1 or TRBD2 (6 bases each). The CDR3 sequence is 16 residues long. CDR1 SGHRS and CDR2 YFSETQ come from the germline V gene. The CDR3 sequence: CASSLGGTTLSYEQYF. CDR3 nucleotide sequence: TGTGCCAGCAGTTTAGGGGGGACAACCCTCTCCTACGAGCAGTACTTC.

To note about this clonotype: This may arise from a read error, as a much more abundant clone is one base away. The rearrangement uses TRBV4-1 and TRBJ2-7; D uncertain. The germline V gene has CDR1 MGHRA and CDR2 YSYEKL. The CDR3 has 16 amino acids. V was cut by 4 bases and J by 0 bases, with 16 bases left in between. As DNA, the CDR3 is TGCGCCAGCAGCCCGATCCCGAGACAAATCTCCTACGAGCAGTACTTC. Translating gives CASSPIPRQISYEQYF.

With regard to this clonotype: It differs at one base from a far larger clone, so likely a read error. The J gene is TRBJ1-1, the V gene TRBV4-2; D possibly corresponds to TRBD1 (5 bases). In germline, CDR1 is LGHNA, CDR2 YNFKEQ. The CDR3 has 13 residues. CDR3 residues: CASSQGQNAEAFF. The CDR3, as DNA: TGTGCCAGCAGCCAAGGACAGAACGCTGAAGCTTTCTTT.

This clonotype showed up just a few times. V usage is TRBV6-1 and J usage is TRBJ2-3; tentative D call: TRBD1 (5 bases). Germline V gene data show CDR1 as MNHNS and CDR2 as SASEGT. The V end was cut by 2 bases, the J end by 2 bases, with 11 bases between. This CDR3 is built from 15 residues. The CDR3 DNA reads as TGTGCCAGCAGTGAATGGGGCCAGCTCACAGATACGCAGTATTTT. Its protein is CASSEWGQLTDTQYF.

This clonotype was counted a few times. The chain couples TRBV12-3 or TRBV12-4 to TRBJ2-1; TRBD2 agrees at 13 bases. The CDR3 consists of 16 residues. V trimming: 6 bases; J trimming: 4 bases; junction bases outside the gene matches: 6. The chain's CDR3 is CASRTSGRALYNEQFF. CDR3 sequence (DNA): TGTGCCAGCAGAACTAGCGGGAGGGCCCTATACAATGAGCAGTTCTTC.

The chain recombines TRBV30 with TRBJ2-7, with 7 bases lining up with TRBD1. The germline gives CDR1 GTSNPN, CDR2 SVGIG (reference sequence). CDR3 size: 12 residues. The junction had 3 bases not matched to a gene; V was cut back by 2 bases and J by 5 bases. CDR3 sequence: CAWSRQGHEQYF. The DNA for the CDR3 is TGTGCCTGGAGTAGACAGGGCCACGAGCAGTACTTC. Using reference TRBV30 and TRBJ2-7 for the parts outside the CDR3, the full variable domain is SQTIHQWPATLVQPVGSPLSLECTVEGTSNPNLYWYRQAAGRGLQLLFYSVGIGQISSEVPQNLSASRPQDRQFILSSKKLLLSDSGFYLCAWSRQGHEQYFGPGTRLTVT.

This chain uses TRBV5-1 with TRBJ1-2, with 8 positions matching TRBD1. CDR1 is SGHRS, CDR2 YFSETQ, per germline. The CDR3 contains 14 residues. Trimming took 9 bases from V and 4 from J; bases not matched to a gene: 11. The CDR3 coding sequence is TGCGCCACAAAAAAGGGACAGGACTTCTATGGCTACACCTTC. Its protein product is CATKKGQDFYGYTF.

This clonotype showed up just a few times. This chain uses TRBV12-5 with TRBJ2-1; D possibly uses TRBD1 or TRBD2 (5 bases each). V gave up 0 bases and J gave up 0 bases, with 9 bases separating them. CDR3 length: 16 residues. Germline V CDR1 and CDR2: LGHNT, FRNRAP. CDR3 residues: CASGLVIGASYNEQFF. The CDR3 coding sequence is TGTGCTAGTGGTTTGGTAATCGGGGCCTCCTACAATGAGCAGTTCTTC.

On this clonotype itself: One base away lies a much larger clone, so this may be a sequencing read error. The chain has TRBV28 and TRBJ2-1; D unresolved. The CDR3 contains 13 residues. The germline V gene encodes CDR1 MDHEN and CDR2 SYDVKM. CDR3 coding DNA: TGTGCCGGCAGTTTGGTGGTCAACAATGAGCAGTTCTTC. This encodes CAGSLVVNNEQFF.

This clonotype was seen repeatedly, ten times or more. The chain couples TRBV11-2 to TRBJ2-7; weak D call: TRBD2 (6 bases). The CDR3 totals 14 residues. The V end lost 1 base, the J end lost 3 bases, and 10 bases lay between the germline ends. Germline-derived CDR1 and CDR2 are SGHAT and FQNNGV. DNA of the CDR3: TGTGCCAGCAGCTTAGTTGGGGGAGGCTACGAGCAGTACTTC. Protein sequence: CASSLVGGGYEQYF.

This clonotype came up a few times. The chain is built from TRBV12-3 or TRBV12-4 and TRBJ2-7; a weak D match, TRBD1 (5 bases). Trimming stripped 4 bases from V and 2 bases from J, with 15 bases between. The CDR3 is made up of 15 amino acids. In DNA, the CDR3 is TGTGCCAGCAGTTCCGGTGTCAGGGTGACCTACGAGCAGTACTTC. Translation: CASSSGVRVTYEQYF.

CDR3 sequence reads: CATSDLLVTGGYEQYF. The CDR3 DNA reads as TGTGCCACCAGTGATTTGCTAGTGACAGGGGGCTACGAGCAGTACTTC. V and J are TRBV24-1 and TRBJ2-7; TRBD1 matches 9 bases. J lost 3 bases, V lost 0 bases, and 5 bases had no gene match. In germline, CDR1 is KGHDR, CDR2 SFDVKD. The CDR3 covers 16 residues.

This clonotype has just a few counts. The chain is built from TRBV20-1 and TRBJ2-1; D might be TRBD2 (6 bases). The V gene lost 6 bases and the J gene lost 0 bases, with 18 bases spanning the gap. The germline gives CDR1 DFQATT, CDR2 SNEGSKA (reference sequence). CDR3 size: 16 residues. The chain's CDR3 is CSARSPREFSYNEQFF. The CDR3 coding sequence is TGCAGTGCCCGATCACCCCGGGAGTTCTCCTACAATGAGCAGTTCTTC.

The chain uses TRBV2 and TRBJ1-6; 7 bases are shared with TRBD1. Per the germline V gene, CDR1 is SNHLY and CDR2 is FYNNEI. This CDR3 has 14 amino acids. Unmatched junction bases numbered 1, after V lost 3 bases and J lost 5 bases. The CDR3 loop is CASSDRGNNSPLHF. DNA for the CDR3: TGTGCCAGCAGTGACAGGGGGAATAATTCACCCCTCCACTTT.

The genes are TRBV4-2 and TRBJ2-3; TRBD2 matches at 7 bases. This CDR3 has 15 residues. Germline V CDR1 and CDR2: LGHNA, YNFKEQ. The trim removed 5 bases at V and 6 bases at J, leaving 11 bases unmatched. CDR3 protein: CASSSLSAGEDTQYF. As DNA, the CDR3 is TGTGCCAGCAGCTCGTTATCCGCGGGAGAGGATACGCAGTATTTT.

The chain couples TRBV27 to TRBJ2-1, with TRBD2 identical over 14 bases. The J call is in doubt because the DNA end fits TRBJ2-7 better. This CDR3 has 20 residues. Germline V CDR1 and CDR2: MNHEY, SMNVEV (reference sequence). The CDR3 protein is CASIAPGLAGVGSSHNEQYF. CDR3 nucleotides: TGTGCCAGCATCGCCCCGGGACTAGCGGGAGTAGGGAGCTCCCACAATGAGCAGTACTTC.

This chain uses TRBV10-3 with TRBJ1-6; 7 bases match TRBD1. Germline values: CDR1 ENHRY, CDR2 SYGVKD. Germline trimming cut 8 bases from V and 14 bases from J; bases unmatched to any gene: 12. The CDR3 is 13 residues long. The CDR3 DNA follows: TGTGCCATCGCGCAGGGGGAGCGGGTTGCCCTCCACTTT. It is translated as CAIAQGERVALHF.

The rearrangement joins TRBV5-4 to TRBJ2-7; the D call may be TRBD1 or TRBD2 (5 bases each). V was pared by 0 bases and J by 7 bases, with 17 bases between. CDR3 size: 15 residues. Germline V lookup: CDR1 SGHNT, CDR2 YYREEE (reference sequence). The DNA of the CDR3 is TGTGCCAGCAGCTTGGAGGGACCACACTATAATGAGCAGTACTTC. Residues: CASSLEGPHYNEQYF.

A single count supports this clonotype. The chain combines TRBV12-3 or TRBV12-4 with TRBJ1-6; D ambiguous. Trimming shortened V by 4 bases and J by 9 bases, and 10 bases separated the two germline ends. The CDR3 has 13 amino acids. CDR3 residues: CASSSDLPSPLHF. In DNA form, the CDR3 reads TGTGCCAGCAGTTCGGACCTACCTTCACCCCTCCACTTT.

In its sample, this clonotype was seen a few times. The chain recombines TRBV4-1 with TRBJ2-7; D gene unclear. This CDR3 spans 14 amino acids. Germline CDR1 is MGHRA and CDR2 is YSYEKL. V was pared by 1 base and J by 4 bases, with 11 bases between. In DNA form, the CDR3 reads TGCGCCAGCAGCCAAGGGCTCGGCCCTTACGAGCAGTACTTC. Protein product: CASSQGLGPYEQYF.

V usage is TRBV4-2 and J usage is TRBJ1-2; D may be TRBD1 (5 bases). Germline V CDR1 and CDR2: LGHNA, YNFKEQ. With 1 base removed from V and 7 bases from J, the gap between germline ends came to 19 bases. This CDR3 contains 16 residues. CDR3 DNA sequence: TGTGCCAGCAGCCAAGCGGGGGGTTTTAACTATGGTGGCTACACCTTC. Residues: CASSQAGGFNYGGYTF.

The genes are TRBV27 and TRBJ1-2; 9 bases match TRBD1. Germline CDR1 and CDR2: MNHEY and SMNVEV (reference sequence). The CDR3 totals 17 residues. With 4 bases clipped from V and 6 bases from J, the junction kept 15 bases outside the gene matches. The CDR3 loop is CASSSSRNGQGYHGYTF. CDR3 DNA: TGTGCCAGCAGTTCATCTAGAAATGGACAGGGGTACCATGGCTACACCTTC.

The V and J genes are TRBV20-1 and TRBJ2-4; 11 positions agree with TRBD1. The J segment lost 4 bases and the V segment lost 1 base, leaving 12 bases of the junction unmatched. The CDR3 contains 18 residues. The V gene's germline CDR1 is DFQATT and CDR2 SNEGSKA (reference sequence). CDR3 nucleotides: TGCAGTGCTAGAGGAGTCGTCCGGGACAGGGGGGATAAAAACATTCAGTACTTC. Translated: CSARGVVRDRGDKNIQYF.

This clonotype was counted many times. This sequence joins TRBV6-2 or TRBV6-3 and TRBJ2-4; tentatively, D is TRBD1 (6 bases). V lost 6 bases to trimming and J lost 4 bases, with 16 bases between them. Germline V gives CDR1 MNHEY, CDR2 SVGEGT. The CDR3 length is 15 residues. The CDR3 sequence is CASSLQGSLKNIQYF. CDR3 coding DNA: TGTGCCAGCAGCCTACAGGGAAGCCTAAAAAACATTCAGTACTTC.

The table lists this clonotype with a few counts. The rearrangement links TRBV20-1 to TRBJ2-5; D possibly uses TRBD1 or TRBD2 (5 bases each). Germline V lookup: CDR1 DFQATT, CDR2 SNEGSKA (reference sequence). Trimming pared 2 bases from V and 2 bases from J, leaving 12 bases between. The CDR3 runs to 14 residues. The CDR3 is CSARIGTAQETQYF. Written as DNA, the CDR3 is TGCAGTGCTAGAATCGGGACGGCTCAAGAGACCCAGTACTTC.